The clone carrying this T cell receptor beta chain was counted at least ten times. These data originate in a study of T cells in Graves' hyperthyroidism and ophthalmopathy. RNA transcripts provided the source from which TCR beta CDR3 regions were amplified. RT-PCR in the first round (using the HTBI primer set) targeted the TCR CDR3. TCRdb itself ran the multiplex PCR reads through MiXCR, one entry per CDR3 protein. The table includes hundreds of thousands of distinct CDR3 sequences, 14% detected once. Source material for PBMCs was more than 7.5 ml fresh peripheral blood. The CDR3 totals 16 residues. Trimming removed 7 bases from V and 3 bases from J, with 20 bases in between. CDR1 is MNHEY, CDR2 SVGEGT, per germline.

The chain is built from TRBV6-2 or TRBV6-3 and TRBJ2-3, with D perhaps TRBD1 or TRBD2 (6 bases each). The origin of this receptor is a young woman with Graves' hyperthyroidism. Sequencing was performed on blood. Written as DNA, the CDR3 is TGTGCCAGCAACTTCTCACCCGGGGGCAAGACAGATACGCAGTATTTT. It translates to CASNFSPGGKTDTQYF.